This T cell receptor beta chain was sequenced in a study of blood T cells in healthy people across ages. The study's findings and limits: Not knowing donor CMV status may have confounded expanded clonotype changes. Long-lived donors carried more naive CD4+ cells and greater diversity than aged donors.

Combining a sample-barcoded 5' primer with a J-beta primer mix, a second PCR ran for roughly 7 to 12 cycles. MiXCR, run by TCRdb on the 5' RACE reads, gives a single entry per CDR3 protein. The data show roughly 1.5 million distinct CDR3 sequences, with 40% to 45% seen just once and 4% held by the top ten. Note on this clonotype: Antigen specificity is unknown.

Russia was home to the donors, healthy Caucasian individuals aged roughly 6 to 100. Researchers isolated at least 7 million PBMCs per sample. Germline loops: CDR1 SGHRS, CDR2 YFSETQ. The CDR3 extends over 17 amino acids. Germline trimming cut 0 bases from V and 1 base from J; bases unmatched to any gene: 9. This sequence originates from a woman aged 18-30 years in good health. The sample taken for sequencing was blood. The rearrangement joins TRBV5-1 to TRBJ2-5; 7 nucleotides match TRBD1. The CDR3 spells CASSLAEGQFSQETQYF. Written as DNA, the CDR3 is TGCGCCAGCAGCTTGGCCGAGGGACAGTTTTCCCAAGAGACCCAGTACTTC.